A selection of T cell receptor beta chains follows, all from one sample in a study of tumor and adjacent non-tumor tissue in lung cancer. TCRdb reprocessed the multiplex PCR reads via MiXCR and lists one record per CDR3 protein. The sample shows approximately 75,000 distinct CDR3 sequences, under 80% of them seen only once. Sample: lung tumor tissue. These receptor sequences come from a woman aged 50 to 65 with non-small cell lung cancer. Each CDR3 is given with its conserved first and last residue. The order of the fields is D gene, V gene, clone size, J gene, CDR3 DNA, CDR3 protein. D genes are given only for firm matches. Some rows mark clone size as missing; the rest say once, few, many or name a class of expanded clone.

d_gene: NA; v_gene: TRBV28; abundance: NA; j_gene: TRBJ2-7; CDR3nt: TGTGCCATCAGTGCAATGGGGGGCAAACACGAACAGTACTTC; CDR3aa: CAISAMGGKHEQYF
d_gene: TRBD1; v_gene: TRBV6-6; abundance: NA; j_gene: TRBJ1-1; CDR3nt: TGTGCCAGCAGACCGGGACAGGAGAACACTGAAGTTTTCTTC; CDR3aa: CASRPGQENTEVFF
d_gene: NA; v_gene: TRBV12-5; abundance: once; j_gene: TRBJ2-3; CDR3nt: TGTGCTAGTGGCGACGGGAGTATCGTTACGCAATATTTT; CDR3aa: CASGDGSIVTQYF
d_gene: NA; v_gene: TRBV29-1; abundance: NA; j_gene: TRBJ2-1; CDR3nt: TGCAGCGTGAGGGATACGAATGTGCAGTTCTTC; CDR3aa: CSVRDTNVQFF
d_gene: TRBD1; v_gene: TRBV12-3/TRBV12-4; abundance: once; j_gene: TRBJ2-7; CDR3nt: TGCGCCAGCAGTGGAGGACAGGGGGCAGTCTACGAGCAGTACTTC; CDR3aa: CASSGGQGAVYEQYF
d_gene: TRBD1; v_gene: TRBV5-6; abundance: NA; j_gene: TRBJ1-2; CDR3nt: TGTGACAGCAGCTTTGTCATGGGACAGGGCTATGGCTACACCTTC; CDR3aa: CDSSFVMGQGYGYTF
d_gene: NA; v_gene: TRBV7-8; abundance: NA; j_gene: TRBJ2-3; CDR3nt: TGTGTCAGCAGCTCCATCCTAACCTCCACAGATACGCAGTATTTT; CDR3aa: CVSSSILTSTDTQYF
d_gene: TRBD2; v_gene: TRBV12-5; abundance: NA; j_gene: TRBJ2-2; CDR3nt: TGTGCTAGTGATTTCCTGGGACTAGCGGGTACCTTCGCGAACACCGGGGAGTTGTTTTTT; CDR3aa: CASDFLGLAGTFANTGELFF
d_gene: TRBD1; v_gene: TRBV25-1; abundance: NA; j_gene: TRBJ2-7; CDR3nt: TGTGCCAGCAGAGGGTGGACAGGGGAGGTCAACGAGCAGTACTTC; CDR3aa: CASRGWTGEVNEQYF
d_gene: NA; v_gene: TRBV10-3; abundance: NA; j_gene: TRBJ2-3; CDR3nt: TGTGCCATCGGGTCCCCAGATGCGCAGTATTTT; CDR3aa: CAIGSPDAQYF
d_gene: NA; v_gene: TRBV11-2; abundance: NA; j_gene: TRBJ2-3; CDR3nt: TGTGCCAGTAGCTTAGGGATCCCCACAAATACACAGTATTTT; CDR3aa: CASSLGIPTNTQYF
d_gene: NA; v_gene: TRBV11-3; abundance: NA; j_gene: TRBJ2-4; CDR3nt: TGTGCCAGCAGCTCAACAGGGGGAGGGGATATTCAGTACTTC; CDR3aa: CASSSTGGGDIQYF
d_gene: NA; v_gene: TRBV12-3/TRBV12-4; abundance: NA; j_gene: TRBJ2-5; CDR3nt: TGTGTCAGCGGGCACCCTGAAGGGGCCCAGACCCAATACTTC; CDR3aa: CVSGHPEGAQTQYF
d_gene: NA; v_gene: TRBV7-2; abundance: many; j_gene: TRBJ1-1; CDR3nt: TGTGCCAGCAGCCCTCTCGAGAGGGGTGGGTACACTGAAGCTTTCTTT; CDR3aa: CASSPLERGGYTEAFF
d_gene: TRBD1; v_gene: TRBV28; abundance: many; j_gene: TRBJ2-7; CDR3nt: TGTGCCAGCAGTTGGTCCTTCGGGACAGGGTGGTCGTCCTACGAGCAGTACTTC; CDR3aa: CASSWSFGTGWSSYEQYF
d_gene: NA; v_gene: TRBV12-3/TRBV12-4; abundance: many; j_gene: TRBJ2-7; CDR3nt: TGTGCCAGCAGTCAAGGGGCGACCAGCTCCTACGAGCAGTACTTC; CDR3aa: CASSQGATSSYEQYF
d_gene: TRBD1; v_gene: TRBV6-1; abundance: many; j_gene: TRBJ1-1; CDR3nt: TGTGCCAGCAGTGAAGACAGGGGCGACACTGAAGCTTTCTTT; CDR3aa: CASSEDRGDTEAFF
d_gene: NA; v_gene: TRBV29-1; abundance: NA; j_gene: TRBJ2-1; CDR3nt: TGCAGCCGTGAGAAAGGCTACAATGAGCAGCTCTTC; CDR3aa: CSREKGYNEQLF
d_gene: NA; v_gene: TRBV12-3/TRBV12-4; abundance: NA; j_gene: TRBJ2-1; CDR3nt: TGTGTCAGCACCTTGCTGGAGGACCCCTACAATGAGCAGTTCTTC; CDR3aa: CVSTLLEDPYNEQFF
d_gene: NA; v_gene: TRBV28; abundance: NA; j_gene: TRBJ2-7; CDR3nt: TGTGCCAGCAATCCCAGGGACCAAAGCTCCTACAAGCAGTACTTC; CDR3aa: CASNPRDQSSYKQYF
d_gene: NA; v_gene: TRBV28; abundance: NA; j_gene: TRBJ1-2; CDR3nt: TGTACCAGCATTTTAAGGACGTGGGGCTACACCTTC; CDR3aa: CTSILRTWGYTF
d_gene: NA; v_gene: TRBV12-3/TRBV12-4; abundance: NA; j_gene: TRBJ2-3; CDR3nt: TGTACCTCGGAGCGGTCCACAGATACGCTGTATTTT; CDR3aa: CTSERSTDTLYF
d_gene: TRBD1; v_gene: TRBV10-3; abundance: NA; j_gene: TRBJ2-7; CDR3nt: TGTGCCATCGGCGGAGCGGGACAGGGAGGTTCCGAGCAGTATTTC; CDR3aa: CAIGGAGQGGSEQYF
d_gene: TRBD1; v_gene: TRBV13; abundance: NA; j_gene: TRBJ2-7; CDR3nt: TGTGCCAGCAGTTTTTCCTGGGGACAGGATCTCGAGCAGTACTTC; CDR3aa: CASSFSWGQDLEQYF
d_gene: TRBD1; v_gene: TRBV5-4; abundance: NA; j_gene: TRBJ1-1; CDR3nt: TGTGCCAGCAACTTGGCAGGGGGAGGGGACACTGAAGCTTTCTTT; CDR3aa: CASNLAGGGDTEAFF
d_gene: NA; v_gene: TRBV12-3/TRBV12-4; abundance: NA; j_gene: TRBJ1-1; CDR3nt: TGTGCCAGCAGTCCCATCGGGGGGCAGATGAACAATGAAGCTTTCTTT; CDR3aa: CASSPIGGQMNNEAFF
d_gene: TRBD2; v_gene: TRBV14; abundance: NA; j_gene: TRBJ2-7; CDR3nt: TGTGCCAGCAGCCAACTGGGAGGGCACGAGCAATACTTC; CDR3aa: CASSQLGGHEQYF
d_gene: TRBD2; v_gene: TRBV20-1; abundance: few; j_gene: TRBJ2-7; CDR3nt: TGCAGTGCTAGAGATCCGGGGGGAGGGCCGATCTACGAGCAGTACTTC; CDR3aa: CSARDPGGGPIYEQYF
d_gene: NA; v_gene: TRBV29-1; abundance: NA; j_gene: TRBJ1-1; CDR3nt: TGCAGCGTTGGCGGGGTCTCGGACACCGTAGCTTTCTTT; CDR3aa: CSVGGVSDTVAFF
d_gene: NA; v_gene: TRBV6-1; abundance: NA; j_gene: TRBJ2-5; CDR3nt: TGTGCCAGCAGTGAAAGGGGGAGACAAGAGACGCAGTACTTC; CDR3aa: CASSERGRQETQYF
d_gene: NA; v_gene: TRBV6-1; abundance: NA; j_gene: TRBJ2-3; CDR3nt: TGTGCCAGCAGTGACCGGAAGAGCTTGGGGAGTGATACGCAGTATTTT; CDR3aa: CASSDRKSLGSDTQYF
d_gene: TRBD2; v_gene: TRBV9; abundance: many; j_gene: TRBJ2-3; CDR3nt: TGTGCCAGCAGTAGCGGGAGGGCTTTAGATACGCAGTATTTT; CDR3aa: CASSSGRALDTQYF
d_gene: NA; v_gene: TRBV28; abundance: few; j_gene: TRBJ1-1; CDR3nt: TGTGCCAGCAGTTTTTCTTATTTTGAGGGTAACACTGAAGCTTTCTTT; CDR3aa: CASSFSYFEGNTEAFF
d_gene: NA; v_gene: TRBV11-2; abundance: medium-sized; j_gene: TRBJ2-2; CDR3nt: TGTGCCAGCAGCCCCCTTGAGGGGGAGCTGTTTTTT; CDR3aa: CASSPLEGELFF
d_gene: NA; v_gene: TRBV6-2/TRBV6-3; abundance: once; j_gene: TRBJ2-2; CDR3nt: TGTGCCAGCAGTTGGCAGTCAAACATCGGGGAACTGTTTTTT; CDR3aa: CASSWQSNIGELFF
d_gene: NA; v_gene: TRBV6-1; abundance: NA; j_gene: TRBJ1-1; CDR3nt: TGTGCCAGCGGCGAACGGGCAGGGGCGGAAGCTTTCTTT; CDR3aa: CASGERAGAEAFF
d_gene: TRBD2; v_gene: TRBV6-5; abundance: NA; j_gene: TRBJ2-2; CDR3nt: TGTGCCAGCAGATGGGGACTAGCGGGAAACACCGGGGAGTTGTTTTTT; CDR3aa: CASRWGLAGNTGELFF
d_gene: NA; v_gene: TRBV5-1; abundance: many; j_gene: TRBJ2-5; CDR3nt: TGCGCCAGCAGCTTGGTTGGGCGTTCCCTCACCAAGGGGGAGACCCAGTACTTC; CDR3aa: CASSLVGRSLTKGETQYF
d_gene: NA; v_gene: TRBV29-1; abundance: NA; j_gene: TRBJ2-5; CDR3nt: TGCAGCGTTGAGTTTGCGACGTACCACGAGACCCAGTACTTC; CDR3aa: CSVEFATYHETQYF
d_gene: TRBD2; v_gene: TRBV6-1; abundance: NA; j_gene: TRBJ2-3; CDR3nt: TGTGCCAGCGCGGGGGACGCAAATACGCAGTATTTT; CDR3aa: CASAGDANTQYF
d_gene: TRBD1; v_gene: TRBV6-6; abundance: NA; j_gene: TRBJ1-2; CDR3nt: TGTGCCAGCAATTACTCGTTTCAGCCAGGGGGAAACTATGGCTACACCTTC; CDR3aa: CASNYSFQPGGNYGYTF
d_gene: TRBD2; v_gene: TRBV11-3; abundance: NA; j_gene: TRBJ2-1; CDR3nt: TGTACCAGCAGTTTGGGGACTAGCAGCAGCTCCTACAATGAGCAGTTCTTC; CDR3aa: CTSSLGTSSSSYNEQFF
d_gene: NA; v_gene: TRBV6-5; abundance: NA; j_gene: TRBJ2-7; CDR3nt: TGTGCCATCAGTTACTCGTGGGGGGCGCATGAGCAGTACTTC; CDR3aa: CAISYSWGAHEQYF
d_gene: TRBD1; v_gene: TRBV28; abundance: many; j_gene: TRBJ2-2; CDR3nt: TGTGCCAGCACCACGACAGGGGGCAACACCGGGGAGCTGTTTTTT; CDR3aa: CASTTTGGNTGELFF
d_gene: TRBD2; v_gene: TRBV5-6; abundance: NA; j_gene: TRBJ2-3; CDR3nt: TGTGCCAGCAGGCTTGTCGGGGGGGCCGGGGATACGCAGTGTTTT; CDR3aa: CASRLVGGAGDTQCF
d_gene: NA; v_gene: TRBV5-6; abundance: NA; j_gene: TRBJ2-2; CDR3nt: TGTGCCTGCAGCTTGGGTTTTGGACTTGCCGGGGAGCTGTTTTTT; CDR3aa: CACSLGFGLAGELFF
d_gene: TRBD2; v_gene: TRBV24-1; abundance: NA; j_gene: TRBJ2-3; CDR3nt: TGTGCCACCAGTCAAGGGGGAGCGGGAGTTGTGGATACGCAGTATTTT; CDR3aa: CATSQGGAGVVDTQYF
d_gene: TRBD1; v_gene: TRBV12-3/TRBV12-4; abundance: NA; j_gene: TRBJ1-2; CDR3nt: TGTACCAGCAGTTTAAGGGCGCAGGGGGCTAGTGGCTACACCTTC; CDR3aa: CTSSLRAQGASGYTF
d_gene: NA; v_gene: TRBV6-5; abundance: NA; j_gene: TRBJ2-1; CDR3nt: TGTGCCAACATCGTTACTAGAGGGAGTACCAATGAGCAGTTCTTC; CDR3aa: CANIVTRGSTNEQFF
d_gene: NA; v_gene: TRBV5-1; abundance: once; j_gene: TRBJ1-2; CDR3nt: TGCACCAGCAGCTTGGAAAGGAGTCGAGACCCTTATGGCTACACCTTC; CDR3aa: CTSSLERSRDPYGYTF
d_gene: NA; v_gene: TRBV11-3; abundance: NA; j_gene: TRBJ1-2; CDR3nt: TGTGCCACCAAGTCGGGTTGCCATGGCTATACCTTC; CDR3aa: CATKSGCHGYTF
d_gene: NA; v_gene: TRBV4-2; abundance: NA; j_gene: TRBJ2-2; CDR3nt: TGTACCAGCAACTCAGATAACGCGAACACCGGGGAGCTGTTTTTT; CDR3aa: CTSNSDNANTGELFF
d_gene: NA; v_gene: TRBV11-2; abundance: NA; j_gene: TRBJ2-1; CDR3nt: TGTGTCAACAGCCTAGAGGCTATCAATGAGCAGTTCTTC; CDR3aa: CVNSLEAINEQFF
d_gene: NA; v_gene: TRBV11-2; abundance: NA; j_gene: TRBJ2-7; CDR3nt: TGTGCTAGCAGCTTATGCACCGGGGAGCAGTACTTC; CDR3aa: CASSLCTGEQYF
d_gene: TRBD2; v_gene: TRBV11-3; abundance: NA; j_gene: TRBJ2-3; CDR3nt: TGTGCCAGCAGTTTAGGACTAGCGGGAGCAGGTGGCAAAGATACGCAGTATTTT; CDR3aa: CASSLGLAGAGGKDTQYF
d_gene: TRBD2; v_gene: TRBV20-1; abundance: few; j_gene: TRBJ2-2; CDR3nt: TGCAGTGCTAGCGGGAGGATCACCGGGGAGCTGTTTTTT; CDR3aa: CSASGRITGELFF
d_gene: TRBD1; v_gene: TRBV20-1; abundance: NA; j_gene: TRBJ2-1; CDR3nt: TGCAATGCTAGGGACAGGGAGAATGAGCAGTTCTTC; CDR3aa: CNARDRENEQFF
d_gene: TRBD2; v_gene: TRBV20-1; abundance: NA; j_gene: TRBJ2-7; CDR3nt: TGCAGTGCCCAGCGGGAGGGATGGTACGGGCAGTACTTC; CDR3aa: CSAQREGWYGQYF
d_gene: NA; v_gene: TRBV20-1; abundance: many; j_gene: TRBJ2-4; CDR3nt: TGCAGTGCTAGGGATGGGCGATGGGATGGCAAAAACATTCAGTACTTC; CDR3aa: CSARDGRWDGKNIQYF
d_gene: TRBD1; v_gene: TRBV6-1; abundance: NA; j_gene: TRBJ1-5; CDR3nt: TGTGCCAGCACTATACGCTGGGACAGTTGTCAGCCCCAACATTTT; CDR3aa: CASTIRWDSCQPQHF